This entry concerns a single T cell receptor (beta chain). A J-beta primer mix and a sample-barcoded 5' primer were used in a second PCR of about 6 to 12 cycles. In TCRdb, the 5' RACE reads were re-called with MiXCR into one record per CDR3 protein. The sample carries more than 550,000 distinct CDR3 sequences, about 20% recorded once. Germline-derived CDR1 and CDR2 are SGHKS and YYEKEE (reference sequence). Trimming stripped 4 bases from V and 7 bases from J, with 21 bases between. The CDR3 consists of 16 residues. Samples each yielded at least 5 micrograms of total RNA. This sample is part of a study of blood T cells in healthy people across ages.

The rearrangement joins TRBV5-5 to TRBJ1-5; D unclear. Sequencing was performed on blood. This receptor was taken from a man between 65 and 85 years old in good health. The CDR3 DNA is TGTGCCAGCAGCCCTTCACCATTATCTACAAAGCAGCCCCAGCATTTT. Its translation is CASSPSPLSTKQPQHF. Combining the CDR3 with reference TRBV5-5 and TRBJ1-5 gives the whole variable domain DAGVTQSPTHLIKTRGQQVTLRCSPISGHKSVSWYQQVLGQGPQFIFQYYEKEERGRGNFPDRFSARQFPNYSSELNVNALLLGDSALYLCASSPSPLSTKQPQHFGDGTRLSIL.